Here is one T cell receptor (beta chain) with its context. Its target is not known. The CDR3 runs to 12 residues. CDR1 SGHRS and CDR2 YFSETQ come from the germline V gene. V was trimmed by 1 base and J by 3 bases, leaving 4 bases between them. The data are from a study of shared clonotypes between healthy human individuals. Findings and caveats of the study: Larger estimated richness was generally recorded for naive subsets relative to memory subsets.

The data were produced by immunoSEQ multiplex PCR, yet TCRdb's version contains in-frame clones alone and is incomplete. The sample includes around 2,100,000 clones, around 96% of them seen just once. CD45RO-negative, CCR7-selected cells formed the naive CD8 fraction, which excluded terminally differentiated effector memory CD45RA+ cells. This sequence originates from a young man in good health. The sequenced sample consisted of naive CD8+ T cells sorted from blood. The chain carries TRBV5-1 and TRBJ1-1; D is undetermined. The CDR3 is CASSLMDTEAFF. In nucleotides, the CDR3 is TGCGCCAGCAGCTTGATGGACACTGAAGCTTTCTTT.